These T cell receptor beta chains were read from a single sample in a study of cytomegalovirus exposure and HLA in healthy donors. Data came from immunoSEQ multiplex PCR; TCRdb stores just in-frame clones and leaves some out. The table shows 200,000 to 250,000 clones, with 85% to 90% occurring only once. The source material was PBMCs. The receptor source for this set is a human donor in good health. The CDR3 runs from the conserved cysteine through the conserved F or W. Each record gives: clone size, CDR3 length, V gene, J gene, D gene, CDR3 protein, CDR3 DNA. D genes are given only for firm matches. The size entry is marked missing in some rows and otherwise reads once, few, many or a size class.

abundance: NA
len: 16
v_gene: TRBV30
j_gene: TRBJ1-3
d_gene: NA
CDR3aa: CACHEGRRFSGNTIYF
CDR3nt: TGTGCCTGCCACGAGGGGAGGCGGTTCTCTGGAAACACCATATATTTT

abundance: NA
len: 14
v_gene: TRBV6-1
j_gene: TRBJ1-6
d_gene: NA
CDR3aa: CASISQNLNSPLHF
CDR3nt: TGTGCCAGCATTAGTCAAAACCTAAATTCACCCCTCCACTTT

abundance: NA
len: 18
v_gene: TRBV4-1
j_gene: TRBJ2-7
d_gene: TRBD2
CDR3aa: CASSQELAGGPSHYEQYF
CDR3nt: TGCGCCAGCAGCCAAGAACTAGCGGGAGGGCCTTCCCACTACGAGCAGTACTTC

abundance: NA
len: 15
v_gene: TRBV6-1
j_gene: TRBJ2-6
d_gene: NA
CDR3aa: CASSTGSSGANVLTF
CDR3nt: TGTGCCAGCAGTACAGGGAGCTCTGGGGCCAACGTCCTGACTTTC

abundance: NA
len: 17
v_gene: TRBV5-1
j_gene: TRBJ1-5
d_gene: NA
CDR3aa: CASSVGVSGSGNQPQHF
CDR3nt: TGCGCCAGCAGCGTGGGGGTGTCGGGAAGCGGCAATCAGCCCCAGCATTTT

abundance: NA
len: 12
v_gene: TRBV28
j_gene: TRBJ2-7
d_gene: TRBD1
CDR3aa: CASRTGNSEQYF
CDR3nt: TGTGCCAGCAGGACAGGGAATTCCGAGCAGTACTTC

abundance: NA
len: 11
v_gene: TRBV20-1
j_gene: TRBJ2-1
d_gene: NA
CDR3aa: CAGRGGGEQFF
CDR3nt: TGCGCCGGGAGAGGGGGCGGGGAGCAGTTCTTC

abundance: NA
len: 17
v_gene: TRBV4-1
j_gene: TRBJ2-1
d_gene: NA
CDR3aa: CASSQVRRGLAYNEQFF
CDR3nt: TGCGCCAGCAGCCAAGTGCGAAGGGGACTGGCCTACAATGAGCAGTTCTTC

abundance: NA
len: 14
v_gene: TRBV30
j_gene: TRBJ2-1
d_gene: NA
CDR3aa: CAWTPGSSYNEQFF
CDR3nt: TGTGCCTGGACACCGGGAAGCTCCTACAATGAGCAGTTCTTC

abundance: NA
len: 16
v_gene: TRBV5-1
j_gene: TRBJ2-3
d_gene: NA
CDR3aa: CASSLNPGMIEDTQYF
CDR3nt: TGCGCCAGCAGTCTAAACCCGGGGATGATTGAAGATACGCAGTATTTT

abundance: NA
len: 13
v_gene: TRBV4-1
j_gene: TRBJ1-2
d_gene: TRBD1
CDR3aa: CASSPDRGYGYTF
CDR3nt: TGCGCCAGCAGCCCCGACAGGGGCTATGGCTACACCTTC

abundance: NA
len: 16
v_gene: TRBV5-1
j_gene: TRBJ2-5
d_gene: NA
CDR3aa: CASSPYPEGGVGTQYF
CDR3nt: TGCGCCAGCAGCCCCTACCCAGAGGGGGGGGTTGGGACCCAGTACTTC

abundance: NA
len: 12
v_gene: TRBV30
j_gene: TRBJ2-1
d_gene: NA
CDR3aa: CAWSPNGDEQFF
CDR3nt: TGTGCCTGGAGTCCCAACGGGGATGAGCAGTTCTTC

abundance: NA
len: 15
v_gene: TRBV4-1
j_gene: TRBJ2-7
d_gene: TRBD2
CDR3aa: CASSPASGSRYEQYF
CDR3nt: TGCGCCAGCAGCCCAGCTAGCGGGAGTAGGTACGAGCAGTACTTC

abundance: NA
len: 14
v_gene: TRBV15
j_gene: TRBJ2-5
d_gene: NA
CDR3aa: CATSRDPGEETQYF
CDR3nt: TGTGCCACCAGCAGAGATCCGGGAGAAGAGACCCAGTACTTC

abundance: NA
len: 16
v_gene: TRBV27
j_gene: TRBJ1-5
d_gene: TRBD1
CDR3aa: CASSRAGGPSNQPQHF
CDR3nt: TGTGCCAGCAGTAGAGCAGGGGGCCCTAGCAATCAGCCCCAGCATTTT

abundance: NA
len: 14
v_gene: TRBV29-1
j_gene: TRBJ1-2
d_gene: TRBD1
CDR3aa: CATVGRGQSYGYTF
CDR3nt: TGCGCCACGGTCGGTCGGGGACAGAGCTATGGCTACACCTTC

abundance: NA
len: 14
v_gene: TRBV7-8
j_gene: TRBJ2-7
d_gene: NA
CDR3aa: CASSFGHPGSEQYF
CDR3nt: TGTGCCAGCAGTTTCGGACATCCCGGGAGCGAGCAGTACTTC

abundance: NA
len: 16
v_gene: TRBV5-8
j_gene: TRBJ2-7
d_gene: NA
CDR3aa: CASSLGFLGSGAEQYF
CDR3nt: TGTGCCAGCAGCTTGGGTTTCTTGGGGTCAGGGGCCGAGCAGTACTTC

abundance: few
len: 15
v_gene: TRBV18
j_gene: TRBJ1-3
d_gene: NA
CDR3aa: CASSPPGGAGNTIYF
CDR3nt: TGTGCCAGCTCACCACCGGGGGGGGCTGGAAACACCATATATTTT

abundance: NA
len: 15
v_gene: TRBV5-1
j_gene: TRBJ2-2
d_gene: NA
CDR3aa: CASSFGKANTGELFF
CDR3nt: TGCGCCAGCAGCTTCGGGAAAGCGAACACCGGGGAGCTGTTTTTT

abundance: NA
len: 14
v_gene: TRBV25-1
j_gene: TRBJ2-1
d_gene: TRBD2
CDR3aa: CASRLAGIYNEQFF
CDR3nt: TGTGCCAGCAGACTAGCGGGGATCTACAATGAGCAGTTCTTC

abundance: NA
len: 15
v_gene: TRBV4-1
j_gene: TRBJ2-7
d_gene: NA
CDR3aa: CASSLKPTDDYEQYF
CDR3nt: TGCGCCAGCAGCCTGAAACCTACAGATGACTACGAGCAGTACTTC

abundance: NA
len: 16
v_gene: TRBV7-2
j_gene: TRBJ2-7
d_gene: TRBD1
CDR3aa: CASSPRPTGGLYEQYF
CDR3nt: TGTGCCAGCAGCCCTCGTCCGACAGGGGGCCTCTACGAGCAGTACTTC

abundance: NA
len: 12
v_gene: TRBV10-3
j_gene: TRBJ2-5
d_gene: NA
CDR3aa: CAIRGGGETQYF
CDR3nt: TGTGCCATCAGAGGGGGGGGAGAGACCCAGTACTTC

abundance: few
len: 15
v_gene: TRBV6-1
j_gene: TRBJ2-4
d_gene: TRBD2
CDR3aa: CASSPRTSGQNIQYF
CDR3nt: TGTGCCAGCAGCCCAAGGACTAGCGGTCAAAACATTCAGTACTTC

abundance: NA
len: 15
v_gene: TRBV5-4
j_gene: TRBJ2-3
d_gene: TRBD1
CDR3aa: CASNIGATGLDTQYF
CDR3nt: TGTGCCAGCAATATTGGGGCGACAGGGCTGGATACGCAGTATTTT

abundance: once
len: 18
v_gene: TRBV14
j_gene: TRBJ2-1
d_gene: TRBD2
CDR3aa: CASSQVRASGPSYNEQFF
CDR3nt: TGTGCCAGCAGCCAAGTGAGGGCTAGCGGGCCCTCCTACAATGAGCAGTTCTTC

abundance: NA
len: 16
v_gene: TRBV6-5
j_gene: TRBJ2-2
d_gene: TRBD2
CDR3aa: CASSYGRVSRTGELFF
CDR3nt: TGTGCCAGCAGTTACGGGAGGGTTTCCAGAACCGGGGAGCTGTTTTTT

abundance: NA
len: 15
v_gene: TRBV10-2
j_gene: TRBJ2-1
d_gene: TRBD2
CDR3aa: CASSHPSGEGNEQFF
CDR3nt: TGCGCCAGCAGCCATCCTAGCGGAGAGGGCAATGAGCAGTTCTTC

abundance: NA
len: 16
v_gene: TRBV18
j_gene: TRBJ2-7
d_gene: NA
CDR3aa: CASSRHRSGRSYEQYF
CDR3nt: TGTGCCAGCTCACGACATCGCTCCGGGAGATCCTACGAGCAGTACTTC

abundance: NA
len: 13
v_gene: TRBV5-1
j_gene: TRBJ2-5
d_gene: TRBD1
CDR3aa: CASSPWTGETQYF
CDR3nt: TGCGCCAGCAGCCCCTGGACAGGGGAGACCCAGTACTTC

abundance: NA
len: 14
v_gene: TRBV6-5
j_gene: TRBJ1-1
d_gene: NA
CDR3aa: CASSYSNRNTEAFF
CDR3nt: TGTGCCAGCAGTTACTCGAACAGAAACACTGAAGCTTTCTTT

abundance: once
len: 17
v_gene: TRBV18
j_gene: TRBJ2-3
d_gene: TRBD2
CDR3aa: CASSRGPGLADTDTQYF
CDR3nt: TGTGCCAGCTCACGGGGACCGGGACTAGCGGACACAGATACGCAGTATTTT

abundance: NA
len: 15
v_gene: TRBV14
j_gene: TRBJ1-3
d_gene: NA
CDR3aa: CASSPPGISGNTIYF
CDR3nt: TGTGCCAGCAGCCCGCCAGGAATCTCTGGAAACACCATATATTTT

abundance: NA
len: 15
v_gene: TRBV2
j_gene: TRBJ1-1
d_gene: TRBD1
CDR3aa: CASSSRQGRGTEAFF
CDR3nt: TGTGCCAGCAGTTCTCGACAGGGGAGGGGCACTGAAGCTTTCTTT

abundance: NA
len: 12
v_gene: TRBV5-6
j_gene: TRBJ2-5
d_gene: TRBD2
CDR3aa: CASSWREQTQYF
CDR3nt: TGTGCCAGCAGCTGGCGGGAGCAGACCCAGTACTTC

abundance: NA
len: 13
v_gene: TRBV15
j_gene: TRBJ1-2
d_gene: NA
CDR3aa: CATSREGGYGYTF
CDR3nt: TGTGCCACCAGCAGAGAAGGCGGATATGGCTACACCTTC

abundance: NA
len: 14
v_gene: TRBV6-5
j_gene: TRBJ2-5
d_gene: NA
CDR3aa: CASRTADMIETQYF
CDR3nt: TGTGCCAGCCGGACAGCCGACATGATAGAGACCCAGTACTTC

abundance: NA
len: 16
v_gene: TRBV7-3
j_gene: TRBJ1-1
d_gene: NA
CDR3aa: CASSFGPLEGGTEAFF
CDR3nt: TGTGCCAGCAGCTTCGGACCACTGGAAGGGGGCACTGAAGCTTTCTTT

abundance: NA
len: 16
v_gene: TRBV9
j_gene: TRBJ2-7
d_gene: TRBD2
CDR3aa: CASSVASASGSYEQYF
CDR3nt: TGTGCCAGCAGCGTAGCTTCGGCTAGCGGGAGCTACGAGCAGTACTTC

abundance: NA
len: 16
v_gene: TRBV7-2
j_gene: TRBJ2-5
d_gene: NA
CDR3aa: CASSLARGGVQETQYF
CDR3nt: TGTGCCAGCAGCTTAGCCCGAGGGGGGGTCCAAGAGACCCAGTACTTC

abundance: few
len: 16
v_gene: TRBV5-1
j_gene: TRBJ2-7
d_gene: TRBD2
CDR3aa: CASSDSGTSVSYEQYF
CDR3nt: TGCGCCAGCAGCGATTCTGGGACTAGCGTTTCCTACGAGCAGTACTTC

abundance: NA
len: 12
v_gene: TRBV10-3
j_gene: TRBJ1-5
d_gene: NA
CDR3aa: CAIRTGNQPQHF
CDR3nt: TGTGCCATTCGGACGGGGAATCAGCCCCAGCATTTT

abundance: NA
len: 14
v_gene: TRBV5-1
j_gene: TRBJ2-5
d_gene: TRBD2
CDR3aa: CASSSVLAGEGQYF
CDR3nt: TGCGCCAGCAGTTCGGTCCTAGCGGGAGAGGGCCAGTACTTC

abundance: NA
len: 15
v_gene: TRBV10-3
j_gene: TRBJ2-7
d_gene: TRBD2
CDR3aa: CAIRGRLADTYEQYF
CDR3nt: TGTGCCATCAGGGGACGACTAGCGGATACCTACGAGCAGTACTTC

abundance: NA
len: 12
v_gene: TRBV19
j_gene: TRBJ2-4
d_gene: NA
CDR3aa: CASSNRVDIQYF
CDR3nt: TGTGCCAGTAGTAACAGGGTTGACATTCAGTACTTC

abundance: NA
len: 13
v_gene: TRBV29-1
j_gene: TRBJ1-4
d_gene: NA
CDR3aa: CSVSQESVEKLFF
CDR3nt: TGCAGCGTATCACAGGAATCGGTTGAAAAACTGTTTTTT

abundance: few
len: 14
v_gene: TRBV18
j_gene: TRBJ1-1
d_gene: TRBD1
CDR3aa: CASSPGDRGTEAFF
CDR3nt: TGTGCCAGCTCACCAGGGGACAGGGGCACTGAAGCTTTCTTT

abundance: NA
len: 14
v_gene: TRBV7-3
j_gene: TRBJ2-5
d_gene: TRBD2
CDR3aa: CASSPYSGRGTQYF
CDR3nt: TGTGCCAGCAGCCCCTATAGCGGGAGAGGGACCCAGTACTTC

abundance: NA
len: 15
v_gene: TRBV4-3
j_gene: TRBJ2-3
d_gene: TRBD2
CDR3aa: CASSQELAGADTQYF
CDR3nt: TGCGCCAGCAGCCAAGAGTTAGCGGGAGCAGATACGCAGTATTTT

abundance: NA
len: 12
v_gene: TRBV2
j_gene: TRBJ2-7
d_gene: NA
CDR3aa: CASRVSGYEQYF
CDR3nt: TGTGCCAGCAGGGTCTCAGGGTACGAGCAGTACTTC

abundance: once
len: 17
v_gene: TRBV11-2
j_gene: TRBJ2-6
d_gene: NA
CDR3aa: CASSTTDYFSGANVLTF
CDR3nt: TGTGCCAGCAGCACAACAGACTACTTCTCTGGGGCCAACGTCCTGACTTTC

abundance: NA
len: 13
v_gene: TRBV7-9
j_gene: TRBJ2-7
d_gene: TRBD2
CDR3aa: CASQSGIHYEQYF
CDR3nt: TGTGCCAGCCAAAGCGGGATCCACTACGAGCAGTACTTC